This T cell receptor (beta chain) was observed in a study of blood T cell repertoires in COVID-19. Sequencing used immunoSEQ multiplex PCR; TCRdb keeps in-frame clones, though not all of them. The sample consists of around 100,000 clones, under 75% of them appearing once. The germline gives CDR1 LNHDA, CDR2 SQIVND (reference sequence). V shed 11 bases and J shed 3 bases, with 11 bases lying between them. The CDR3 is made up of 12 amino acids. Material for sequencing was peripheral blood. This TCR derives from a man older than 75 with acute or convalescent COVID-19. The chain combines TRBV19 with TRBJ2-4, with D unclear. In nucleotides, the CDR3 is TGTGCCTGCGGTTTCGGCAAAAACATTCAGTACTTC. It translates to CACGFGKNIQYF.